The T cell receptor (beta chain) under discussion was sequenced for a study of blood T cell repertoires in COVID-19. Original processing notes: Reference gene primer amplification yielded estimated nucleated cell counts. The protocol was immunoSEQ multiplex PCR, while the TCRdb copy is restricted to in-frame clones and leaves out a portion. That table supplies the V and J calls and clone size; D and trimming were determined from the DNA. The data hold around 250,000 clones, with 70% to 90% observed a single time. The length of the CDR3 is 16 residues. Germline values: CDR1 SGHVS, CDR2 FNYEAQ. The junction had 4 bases not matched to a gene; V was cut back by 1 base and J by 1 base. Adults between roughly 18 and 95 years of age took part from fewer than 30 US areas.

The receptor was derived from a woman between 45 and 65 years old who had recovered from COVID-19. This rearrangement joins TRBV7-6 to TRBJ2-5; 9 bases agree with TRBD2. Input material: PBMCs or T cells enriched from blood (not recorded which). CDR3 region: CASSLVAGEPQETQYF. The CDR3 region has the DNA TGTGCCAGCAGCTTAGTAGCGGGGGAACCCCAAGAGACCCAGTACTTC.